This entry describes one T cell receptor beta chain. Its cognate antigen is unknown. Trimming pared 6 bases from V and 3 bases from J, leaving 8 bases between. This CDR3 has 12 residues. Germline V gene lookup returns CDR1 MNHEY and CDR2 SVGAGI. The data derive from a study of tumor-infiltrating lymphocytes in primary liver carcinoma. On the study more broadly: Primary liver carcinomas in the patients were surgically resected. The study included patients who were men and women aged 30 to 69 years.

Germline DNA was also extracted, with blood RNA taken from unsorted whole blood. No treatment had been given to the patients, who were chronically infected with HBV. The input was approximately 500 ng total RNA; TCR beta cDNA was made from it with a constant-region primer. The TCR beta library was amplified through three nested multiplex PCR rounds in a modified ARM-PCR procedure. TRBV1-TRBV30 forward primers paired with a C-beta reverse primer were used in the first two PCR rounds, which ran roughly 9 cycles each. TCRdb fed the multiplex PCR reads into MiXCR, producing one record per CDR3 protein. Of about 180,000 distinct CDR3 sequences in the sample, about 60% were seen once. Points from the study as a whole: Tumor region pairs showed greater overlap than either tumor-adjacent or tumor-blood pairs did.

The sample consisted of peripheral blood. This chain uses TRBV6-5 with TRBJ2-5, with unresolved D. This clonotype was sampled from a man in his forties with primary liver carcinoma and hepatitis B virus infection. Here the CDR3 reads CASSHLEETQYF. Here the CDR3 DNA reads TGTGCCAGCAGCCACCTGGAAGAGACCCAGTACTTC.